This entry features one TCR beta chain sequence. No antigen is known for it. The data were obtained in a study of human T cells and chemical hapten exposure. Looking at the study overall: Subjects had 2% DPC placed on around 2 cm by around 2 cm of upper inner arm skin for sensitization.

The germline V gene encodes CDR1 MNHEY and CDR2 SMNVEV (reference sequence). There are 15 residues in the CDR3. V lost 0 bases, J lost 6 bases, and 15 bases lay in between. The library attached unique molecular identifiers to individual cDNA molecules. TCRdb reprocessed the RACE reads via MiXCR and lists one record per CDR3 protein. The table shows 95,000 or so distinct CDR3 sequences, with around 10% occurring only once. Time point: patch test 2, 6 weeks after DPC sensitization. Treatment specified: therapeutic diphenylcyclopropenone sensitization with weekly scalp DPC. Broader study findings: TCRs whose frequency exceeded 1 in 1000 remained the same following DPC sensitization. Expanded TCR counts at PT1 went up together with patch test score, a positive correlation.

J is TRBJ2-7 and V is TRBV27; TRBD2 is a possible D gene (6 bases). This TCR came from a woman aged 40 to 50 with alopecia areata. Some clones in this sample may be carry-over from other donors' samples. The material sequenced was whole blood, taken in connection with sensitization to the hapten diphenylcyclopropenone (DPC). Here the CDR3 DNA reads TGTGCCAGCAGTTTATCTCCGCGGGGATCGGGCGAGCAGTACTTC. Its protein product is CASSLSPRGSGEQYF.